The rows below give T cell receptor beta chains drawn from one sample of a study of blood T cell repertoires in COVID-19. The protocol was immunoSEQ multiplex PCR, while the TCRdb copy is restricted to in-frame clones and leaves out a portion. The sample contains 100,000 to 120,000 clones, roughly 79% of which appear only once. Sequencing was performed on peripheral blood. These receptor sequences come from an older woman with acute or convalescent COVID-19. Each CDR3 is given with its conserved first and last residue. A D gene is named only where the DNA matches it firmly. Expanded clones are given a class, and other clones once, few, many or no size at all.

CASSNRGTGLTMNTEAFF | TGTGCCAGTAGTAATCGGGGGACAGGGTTGACGATGAACACTGAAGCTTTCTTT | TRBJ1-1 | . | TRBD1 | TRBV19
CASSYRLAYLLTDTQYF | TGTGCCAGCAGCTACCGACTAGCGTACTTACTCACAGATACGCAGTATTTT | TRBJ2-3 | . | TRBD2 | TRBV5-6
CASSFTQNAEAFF | TGTGCCAGCAGTTTCACACAGAACGCTGAAGCTTTCTTT | TRBJ1-1 | . | . | TRBV12-3/TRBV12-4
CASSGGRTLSGNTIYF | TGTGCCAGCAGCGGCGGGAGGACACTCTCTGGAAACACCATATATTTT | TRBJ1-3 | . | . | TRBV3-1/TRBV3-2
CSADPDYYNEQFF | TGCAGCGCCGACCCCGACTACTACAATGAGCAGTTCTTC | TRBJ2-1 | . | . | TRBV29-1
CASSLASARSSYEQYF | TGTGCCAGCAGCTTGGCTTCAGCCCGGAGCTCCTACGAGCAGTACTTC | TRBJ2-7 | . | . | TRBV5-4
CASSVGQETYEQYF | TGTGCCAGCAGCGTAGGACAGGAGACCTACGAGCAGTACTTC | TRBJ2-7 | . | TRBD1 | TRBV7-2
CASSLGEGVGKNEQFF | TGTGCCAGCAGCTTGGGGGAGGGAGTTGGTAAAAATGAGCAGTTCTTC | TRBJ2-1 | . | TRBD2 | TRBV5-5
CASSLDLFNEQFF | TGCGCCAGCAGCTTGGATTTATTTAATGAGCAGTTCTTC | TRBJ2-1 | . | . | TRBV5-1
CSVENPRGSYGYTF | TGCAGCGTTGAAAACCCCAGGGGGTCCTATGGCTACACCTTC | TRBJ1-2 | . | TRBD1 | TRBV29-1
CASSQDMVPAGELFF | TGTGCCAGCAGCCAAGATATGGTGCCGGCCGGGGAGCTGTTTTTT | TRBJ2-2 | . | . | TRBV14
CASSQGNVSRDRGNQPQHF | TGTGCCAGCAGCCAAGGGAATGTTAGCCGGGACAGGGGCAATCAGCCCCAGCATTTT | TRBJ1-5 | . | TRBD1 | TRBV3-1/TRBV3-2
CAWSGSKLSETQYF | TGTGCCTGGAGTGGTTCCAAACTTAGCGAGACCCAGTACTTC | TRBJ2-5 | . | . | TRBV30
CASSAVRTGTAYGYTF | TGTGCCAGCAGCGCCGTGAGAACCGGGACAGCCTATGGCTACACCTTC | TRBJ1-2 | . | TRBD1 | TRBV9
CASSPGDPGYEKLFF | TGTGCCAGCAGTCCAGGGGATCCGGGCTATGAAAAACTGTTTTTT | TRBJ1-4 | . | . | TRBV6-5
CASSRQPNYGYTF | TGTGCCAGCAGCCGACAGCCTAACTATGGCTACACCTTC | TRBJ1-2 | . | . | TRBV3-1/TRBV3-2
CASSDRRSTDTQYF | TGTGCCAGCTCAGACCGGAGGAGTACAGATACGCAGTATTTT | TRBJ2-3 | once | . | TRBV2
CASSASGTFPNEQFF | TGTGCCAGCAGCGCATCCGGGACTTTCCCCAATGAGCAGTTCTTC | TRBJ2-1 | . | . | TRBV9
CASSYDIRVLNTEAFF | TGTGCCAGCAGTTACGATATCAGGGTCCTGAACACTGAAGCTTTCTTT | TRBJ1-1 | . | . | TRBV6-2/TRBV6-3
CASSGGEQFF | TGTGCCAGCAGTGGAGGAGAGCAGTTCTTC | TRBJ2-1 | . | . | TRBV2
CASRQARGSYNEQFF | TGTGCCAGCAGGCAAGCCAGAGGCTCCTACAATGAGCAGTTCTTC | TRBJ2-1 | . | . | TRBV27
CASSYSSGEAFF | TGTGCCAGCAGTTACTCGTCAGGTGAAGCTTTCTTT | TRBJ1-1 | . | . | TRBV6-6